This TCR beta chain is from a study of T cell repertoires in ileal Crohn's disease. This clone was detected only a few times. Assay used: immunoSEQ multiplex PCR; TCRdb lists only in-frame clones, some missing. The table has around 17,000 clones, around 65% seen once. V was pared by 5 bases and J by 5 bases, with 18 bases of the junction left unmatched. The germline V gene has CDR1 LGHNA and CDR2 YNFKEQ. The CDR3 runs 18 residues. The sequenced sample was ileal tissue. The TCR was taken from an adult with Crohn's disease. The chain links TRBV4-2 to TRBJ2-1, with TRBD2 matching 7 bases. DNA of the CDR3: TGTGCCAGCAGCACCTCGTTCATGATCGGACTAGAAGACAATGAGCAGTTCTTC. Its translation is CASSTSFMIGLEDNEQFF.